This TCR beta chain stems from a study of blood T cell repertoires in COVID-19. Study details: From the United States, Italy and Spain came samples of acute and convalescent COVID-19. PBMCs, B-cell-depleted T cells, or T cells provided the cDNA or gDNA that made up the material.

In the source study's methods: Estimation of nucleated cell counts relied on the amplification of reference gene primers. Measured with immunoSEQ multiplex PCR; TCRdb has only the in-frame clones, and not every one. V and J calls and clone size are as listed in that table; D and trimming were resolved from the DNA. This sample has about 6,400 clones; 91% occur once, and the top ten carry 40% to 60%. The germline V gene has CDR1 SQVTM and CDR2 ANQGSEA. The CDR3 runs 12 residues. Trimming removed 2 bases at V and 5 bases at J, with 6 bases between. V and J are TRBV29-1 and TRBJ2-2; possible D gene TRBD2, 5 bases. The sample comprised peripheral blood. The clonotype originates from a human donor in a cohort sampled during active COVID-19. This CDR3 is CSVETGTGELFF. The CDR3 DNA reads TGCAGCGTTGAAACGGGAACCGGGGAGCTGTTTTTT.